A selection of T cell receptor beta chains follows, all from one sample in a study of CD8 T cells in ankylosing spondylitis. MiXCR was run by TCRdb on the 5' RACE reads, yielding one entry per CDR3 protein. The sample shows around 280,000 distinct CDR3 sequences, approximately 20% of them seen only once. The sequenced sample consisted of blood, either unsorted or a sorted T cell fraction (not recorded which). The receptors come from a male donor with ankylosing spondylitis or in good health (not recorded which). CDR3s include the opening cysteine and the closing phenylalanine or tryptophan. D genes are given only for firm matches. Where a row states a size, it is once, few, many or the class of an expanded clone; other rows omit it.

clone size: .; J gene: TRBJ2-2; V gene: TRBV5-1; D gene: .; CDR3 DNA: TGCGCCAGCAGCTTGGCCTCGGACACGGGCGGGGAGCTGTTTTTT; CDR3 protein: CASSLASDTGGELFF
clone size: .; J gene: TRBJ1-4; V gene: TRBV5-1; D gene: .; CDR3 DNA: TGCGCCAGCAGCCCCGTCGGTGCAACTAATGAAAAACTGTTTTTT; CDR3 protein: CASSPVGATNEKLFF
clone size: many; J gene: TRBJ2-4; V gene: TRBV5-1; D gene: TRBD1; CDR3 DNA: TGCGCCAGCAGCTTGAGACAGGGAATTGACATTCAGTACTTC; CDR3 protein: CASSLRQGIDIQYF
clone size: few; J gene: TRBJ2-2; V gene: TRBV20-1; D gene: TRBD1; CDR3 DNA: TGCAGTGCTGGAGGGACAGGGTACACCGGGGAGCTGTTTTTT; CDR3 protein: CSAGGTGYTGELFF
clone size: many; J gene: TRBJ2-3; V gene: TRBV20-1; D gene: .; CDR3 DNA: TGCAGTGCTAGAAGGGGGAACCCCACAGATACGCAGTATTTT; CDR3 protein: CSARRGNPTDTQYF
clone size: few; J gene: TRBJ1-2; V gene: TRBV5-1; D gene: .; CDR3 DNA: TGCGCCAGCAGCGACGGGAACTATGGCTACACCTTC; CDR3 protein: CASSDGNYGYTF
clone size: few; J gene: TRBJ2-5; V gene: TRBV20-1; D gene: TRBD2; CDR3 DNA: TGCAGTGCTAGTTCTAGCGGGAGAGAAGAGACCCAGTACTTC; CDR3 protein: CSASSSGREETQYF
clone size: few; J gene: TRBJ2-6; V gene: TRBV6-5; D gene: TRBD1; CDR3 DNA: TGTGCCAGCAGATTACAGGGGGTAGCTGGGGCCAACGTCCTGACTTTC; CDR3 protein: CASRLQGVAGANVLTF
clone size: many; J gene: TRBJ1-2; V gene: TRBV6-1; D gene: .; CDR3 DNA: TGTGCCAGCAGTGTACAGACTTTAGCTAACTATGGCTACACCTTC; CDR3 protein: CASSVQTLANYGYTF
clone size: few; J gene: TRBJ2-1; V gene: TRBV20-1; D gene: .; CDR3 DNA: TGCAGTGCTAGAGTGGCAGGGTCTTCCTACAATGAGCAGTTCTTC; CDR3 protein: CSARVAGSSYNEQFF
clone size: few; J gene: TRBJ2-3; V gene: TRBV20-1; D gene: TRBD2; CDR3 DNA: TGCAGTGCTCCCAGCGGGGGGGCTGGAGATACGCAGTATTTT; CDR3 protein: CSAPSGGAGDTQYF
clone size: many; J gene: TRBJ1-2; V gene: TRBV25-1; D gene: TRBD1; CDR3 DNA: TGTGCCAGCAGTACCCGGGACAGTAATGTCTACACCTTC; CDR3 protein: CASSTRDSNVYTF
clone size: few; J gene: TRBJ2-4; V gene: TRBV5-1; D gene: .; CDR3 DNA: TGCGCCAGCAGCCCGGATGGGCGAATTCAGTACTTC; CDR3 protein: CASSPDGRIQYF
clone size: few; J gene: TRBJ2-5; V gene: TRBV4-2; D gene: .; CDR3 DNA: TGTGCCAGCAGCCAAGATCCGGTGCAAGAGACCCAGTACTTC; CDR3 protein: CASSQDPVQETQYF
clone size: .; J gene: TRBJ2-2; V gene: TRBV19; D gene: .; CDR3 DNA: TGTGCCAGTAGTTCGCACTCGAACACCGGGGAGCTGTTTTTT; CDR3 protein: CASSSHSNTGELFF